The following is a T cell receptor (beta chain) sequence with its context. Its antigen remains undetermined. Qualities for individual bases were not recorded, and no much larger clone is one base off. These data belong to a study of metastatic and nonmetastatic thyroid tumors (dated by TCRdb to the early 2020s). Looking at the study overall: For patients with malignant and with benign thyroid disease, the researchers compared repertoires between peripheral blood samples and tumor or nodule tissue samples. Points the paper makes about the study in general: TCR beta diversity was reported as significantly higher in malignant tumors than in benign nodules, in both blood and tumor samples.

Libraries came from PCR. The sequencing machine was an Illumina HiSeq 4000. High-throughput sequencing was used to profile the TCR beta-chain CDR3 region of each patient. Per the original workflow: The researchers built a classifier to tell apart papillary thyroid cancer patients with distant metastasis, based on CDR3 differences among clinicopathological groups. To measure repertoire diversity the researchers used the Shannon index, while the Morisita-Horn index served to gauge how similar the tumor and blood repertoires were. TCRdb took the public reads, trimmed them with fastp at Q25, ran MiXCR for clone calling and kept in-frame beta chains. The authors' filters were not applied to this entry. Here the sample has about 32,000 clones; approximately 31% occur a single time. The leading ten clones occupy 16% of the sample. None of the patients had been given any treatment before thyroid surgery. Patient clinical samples collected from the early 2010s to the late 2010s were retrospectively analysed using T-cell receptor beta sequencing.

Trimming at the junction amounts to 5 bases on V and 0 bases on J, and the germline ends lie 8 bases apart. The CDR3 numbers 14 residues from cysteine through phenylalanine. Only the CDR3 DNA is retained, 42 bases long and in frame from the first base. CDR1 and CDR2, looked up from the germline V gene, are MNHEY and SVGEGT. The sample was tumor tissue. The TCR originated in a female donor with papillary thyroid cancer or a benign thyroid nodule (not recorded which). Some clones in this sample may be carry-over from other donors' samples. The V and J segments used are TRBV6-2 or TRBV6-3 and TRBJ1-5; the D gene remains uncertain. The DNA is as follows: TGTGCCAGCAGTCCGGGCCTTAGCAATCAGCCCCAGCATTTT. The resulting protein is CASSPGLSNQPQHF.